This TCR beta chain is drawn from a study of OX40 agonist ivuxolimab in advanced cancers. Study as a whole: Ivuxolimab, which patients received intravenously every 2 weeks, was dosed at 0.01 to 10 mg/kg.

Some clones are missing from TCRdb's copy, which holds only in-frame ones; the method was immunoSEQ multiplex PCR. The repertoire holds tens of thousands of clones, approximately 80% seen once, with approximately 7% in the top ten. Trimming stripped 6 bases from V and 4 bases from J, with 8 bases between. This CDR3 has 12 residues. Germline CDR1 and CDR2: SNHLY and FYNNEI. This clone was detected once. The sample in question was CD4+ or CD8+ T cells sorted from blood, obtained in a trial of the OX40 agonist ivuxolimab. J is TRBJ2-3 and V is TRBV2; D unresolved. The receptor's source is an adult with an advanced solid tumor such as melanoma, head and neck, liver or kidney cancer. The CDR3 sequence: CASRTRSDTQYF. Written as DNA, the CDR3 is TGTGCCAGCAGGACACGGTCAGATACGCAGTATTTT. Using reference TRBV2 and TRBJ2-3 for the parts outside the CDR3, the full variable domain is EPEVTQTPSHQVTQMGQEVILRCVPISNHLYFYWYRQILGQKVEFLVSFYNNEISEKSEIFDDQFSVERPDGSNFTLKIRSTKLEDSAMYFCASRTRSDTQYFGPGTRLTVL.